The 10 T cell receptor beta chains given below trace back to one sample, sequenced in a study of response to subunit inactivated influenza vaccine. Via MiXCR, TCRdb re-called the RT-PCR reads, giving one row per CDR3 protein. The sample includes about 570,000 distinct CDR3 sequences, about 10% seen only once; the top ten take approximately 10%. These data were also reused for a study on T cells expressing NK-cell markers. From that study: The authors made TCR beta cDNA libraries by 5'RACE template switching. This switching added a universal primer site and UMIs.

The sequences come from PBMCs from blood, collected on the day of vaccination. The receptors come from a man aged 50 to 59 who received an inactivated influenza vaccine.

This chain uses TRBV6-2 or TRBV6-3 with TRBJ2-7; 8 nucleotides match TRBD1. V trimming: 1 base; J trimming: 5 bases; junction bases outside the gene matches: 10. CDR1 is MNHEY and CDR2 is SVGEGT in the germline V gene. CDR3 length: 16 residues. DNA of the CDR3: TGTGCCAGCAGTTACTGGACAGGGAAGGAGGGGAACGAGCAGTACTTC. It translates to CASSYWTGKEGNEQYF.

This clonotype was counted many times. The rearrangement joins TRBV4-2 to TRBJ2-2; D remains unclear. CDR1 is LGHNA and CDR2 is YNFKEQ in the germline V gene. The CDR3 runs to 14 residues. With 3 bases removed from V and 0 bases from J, the gap between germline ends came to 5 bases. This CDR3 is CASSQHTNTGELFF. CDR3 coding DNA: TGTGCCAGCAGCCAGCACACGAACACCGGGGAGCTGTTTTTT.

The J gene is TRBJ2-7, the V gene TRBV4-2, with 13 nucleotides matching TRBD2. Germline V gene sequence: CDR1 LGHNA, CDR2 YNFKEQ. This CDR3 spans 20 amino acids. V shed 0 bases, J shed 10 bases, and the junction held 21 bases outside the gene matches. This CDR3 reads CASSQDLGTSGAPTRISQYF. In nucleotides, the CDR3 is TGTGCCAGCAGCCAAGATCTAGGGACTAGCGGGGCCCCTACGAGGATTTCTCAGTACTTC.

V is TRBV28 and J is TRBJ2-2; no definite D call. The germline CDR1 and CDR2 sequences are MDHEN and SYDVKM. Trimming shortened V by 10 bases and J by 5 bases, and 8 bases separated the two germline ends. The CDR3 is 11 residues long. The CDR3 loop is CAIVVTGELFF. The CDR3 nucleotides are TGTGCCATCGTCGTAACCGGGGAGCTGTTTTTT.

CDR3 sequence (DNA): TGCAGTGCTAGAGGTCAGGGGTCGCGATTGATTCAGTACTTC. Its protein product is CSARGQGSRLIQYF. V is TRBV20-1 and J is TRBJ2-4; D possibly corresponds to TRBD1 (6 bases). This CDR3 has 14 residues. V was cut by 1 base and J by 10 bases, with 17 bases left in between. Per germline, CDR1 DFQATT and CDR2 SNEGSKA (reference sequence).

The chain is built from TRBV10-2 and TRBJ2-2; 7 nucleotides match TRBD1. The CDR3 length is 17 residues. Germline V lookup: CDR1 WSHSY, CDR2 SAAADI. Unmatched junction bases numbered 16, after V lost 6 bases and J lost 6 bases. DNA of the CDR3: TGCGCCAGCAGCATGGCTCTAGGGGGCGACTTCGCCGGGGAGCTGTTTTTT. This codes for CASSMALGGDFAGELFF.

This clonotype was recorded at least ten times. The chain is built from TRBV7-6 and TRBJ2-2; D is perhaps TRBD2 (5 bases). In germline, CDR1 is SGHVS, CDR2 FNYEAQ. There are 13 residues in the CDR3. V was clipped by 5 bases and J by 4 bases, with 8 bases between them. The CDR3 loop reads CASSDSVTGELFF. The DNA of the CDR3 is TGTGCCAGCAGCGATAGCGTCACCGGGGAGCTGTTTTTT.

This clonotype was counted at least ten times. This rearrangement joins TRBV4-1 to TRBJ2-3, with D unclear. Trimming took off 2 bases at V and 3 bases at J, with 6 bases between the two ends. The germline V gene has CDR1 MGHRA and CDR2 YSYEKL. The CDR3 sequence is 13 residues long. CDR3 DNA: TGCGCCAGCAGCCAATTCGGGACAGATACGCAGTATTTT. It translates to CASSQFGTDTQYF.

This clonotype has only a few counts. The chain is built from TRBV12-3 or TRBV12-4 and TRBJ1-2; D is unclear. Trimming took off 4 bases at V and 3 bases at J, with 9 bases between the two ends. This CDR3 has 13 residues. CDR3 region: CASSSRTDYGYTF. In nucleotides, the CDR3 is TGTGCCAGCAGTTCCCGGACGGACTATGGCTACACCTTC.

This clonotype was counted only a few times. The V call is TRBV10-3, the J call TRBJ2-5; tentatively, D is TRBD2 (5 bases). CDR1 is ENHRY and CDR2 is SYGVKD in the germline V gene. The CDR3 contains 13 residues. V was shortened by 0 bases and J by 5 bases, with 7 bases between the two germline ends. The CDR3: CAISESGGETQYF. CDR3 bases: TGTGCCATCAGTGAGTCTGGCGGGGAGACCCAGTACTTC.